A selection of T cell receptor beta chains follows, all from one sample in a study of cytomegalovirus exposure and HLA in healthy donors. TCRdb's copy holds only in-frame clones and misses some; the assay was immunoSEQ multiplex PCR. The sample contains a few hundred thousand clones, 60% to 80% of which appear only once. Material for sequencing was PBMCs. These receptor sequences come from a man between 18 and 29 years old in good health and CMV-seronegative. Each CDR3 is given with its conserved first and last residue. D genes are given only for firm matches. Only some rows state a clone size, as once, few, many or a class for expanded clones.

V gene: TRBV5-1
clone size: NA
D gene: TRBD1
J gene: TRBJ2-5
CDR3 DNA: TGCGCCAGCAGCGTGGGACAGCGAGAAGAGACCCAGTACTTC
CDR3 protein: CASSVGQREETQYF

V gene: TRBV6-1
clone size: NA
D gene: TRBD1
J gene: TRBJ1-2
CDR3 DNA: TGTGCCACCCAGAGGACAGGGGGCTTCGATGGCTACACCTTC
CDR3 protein: CATQRTGGFDGYTF

V gene: TRBV7-2
clone size: NA
D gene: NA
J gene: TRBJ1-5
CDR3 DNA: TGTGCCAGCAGCCTAGCTTCAGGGTCCCTTAGCAATCAGCCCCAGCATTTT
CDR3 protein: CASSLASGSLSNQPQHF

V gene: TRBV7-6
clone size: NA
D gene: TRBD1
J gene: TRBJ2-2
CDR3 DNA: TGTGCCAGCAGCCGGGACAGGGTTTCGGGGGAGCTGTTTTTT
CDR3 protein: CASSRDRVSGELFF

V gene: TRBV28
clone size: NA
D gene: TRBD2
J gene: TRBJ2-4
CDR3 DNA: TGTGCCAGCAGTCCGCCCCCCCGGGCGGGAGGCTTAGCCAAAAACATTCAGTACTTC
CDR3 protein: CASSPPPRAGGLAKNIQYF

V gene: TRBV13
clone size: NA
D gene: TRBD1
J gene: TRBJ1-3
CDR3 DNA: TGTGCCAGCAGCCCCCCGGGACAGGGAGAAAACACCATATATTTT
CDR3 protein: CASSPPGQGENTIYF

V gene: TRBV6-5
clone size: NA
D gene: NA
J gene: TRBJ1-1
CDR3 DNA: TGTGCCAGCAGTTACGAGGATAACACTGAAGCTTTCTTT
CDR3 protein: CASSYEDNTEAFF

V gene: TRBV29-1
clone size: NA
D gene: TRBD1
J gene: TRBJ1-5
CDR3 DNA: TGCAGCGCATCGACAGGGAGCAATCAGCCCCAGCATTTT
CDR3 protein: CSASTGSNQPQHF

V gene: TRBV9
clone size: NA
D gene: TRBD1
J gene: TRBJ2-7
CDR3 DNA: TGTGCCAGCGGGACAGAGCCCTACGAGCAGTACTTC
CDR3 protein: CASGTEPYEQYF

V gene: TRBV9
clone size: NA
D gene: NA
J gene: TRBJ2-2
CDR3 DNA: TGTGCCAGCAGCGTAGTGGGGGGAGACACCGGGGAGCTGTTTTTT
CDR3 protein: CASSVVGGDTGELFF

V gene: TRBV18
clone size: NA
D gene: TRBD2
J gene: TRBJ2-2
CDR3 DNA: TGTGCCAGCTCACCACGCCCCCTGCGGGAGGAAACCGGGGAGCTGTTTTTT
CDR3 protein: CASSPRPLREETGELFF

V gene: TRBV2
clone size: NA
D gene: TRBD2
J gene: TRBJ2-7
CDR3 DNA: TGTGCCAGCATCCCCCGAGGGCTAGCGGGGACTCCCTACGAGCAGTACTTC
CDR3 protein: CASIPRGLAGTPYEQYF

V gene: TRBV11-2
clone size: NA
D gene: TRBD1
J gene: TRBJ1-2
CDR3 DNA: TGTGCCAGCAGCCAAGGAGGACAGGGGGGCCTCTATGGCTACACCTTC
CDR3 protein: CASSQGGQGGLYGYTF

V gene: TRBV9
clone size: NA
D gene: TRBD2
J gene: TRBJ2-7
CDR3 DNA: TGTGCCAGCAGCCCCCTGGGAAGCGGGGGGCCCAGAGCCTACGAGCAGTACTTC
CDR3 protein: CASSPLGSGGPRAYEQYF

V gene: TRBV21-1
clone size: once
D gene: NA
J gene: TRBJ1-2
CDR3 DNA: TGTGCCAGCAGGGTCCGTCAAGAACCAGTCTGGGAGTACTATGGCTACACCTTC
CDR3 protein: CASRVRQEPVWEYYGYTF

V gene: TRBV28
clone size: NA
D gene: TRBD1
J gene: TRBJ2-1
CDR3 DNA: TGTGCCAGCAGTTCACCGGGACAGGGGTCCTATGAGCAGTTCTTC
CDR3 protein: CASSSPGQGSYEQFF

V gene: TRBV21-1
clone size: NA
D gene: NA
J gene: TRBJ2-3
CDR3 DNA: TGTGCCAGCAGCAAAATGTGGCGGAAGCCGGCAGATACGCAGTATTTT
CDR3 protein: CASSKMWRKPADTQYF

V gene: TRBV15
clone size: NA
D gene: NA
J gene: TRBJ2-3
CDR3 DNA: TGTGCCACCAGCGTTATAAGGGGCTCAGATACGCAGTATTTT
CDR3 protein: CATSVIRGSDTQYF

V gene: TRBV28
clone size: NA
D gene: NA
J gene: TRBJ2-2
CDR3 DNA: TGTGCCAGCAGTTTAGAGGTGAACACCGGGGAGCTGTTTTTT
CDR3 protein: CASSLEVNTGELFF

V gene: TRBV2
clone size: NA
D gene: NA
J gene: TRBJ2-7
CDR3 DNA: TGTGCCAGCAATCTCCAACAGGACATCTACGAGCAGTACTTC
CDR3 protein: CASNLQQDIYEQYF

V gene: TRBV7-2
clone size: once
D gene: TRBD1
J gene: TRBJ2-7
CDR3 DNA: TGTGCCAGCAGCTTAGTTGCCGGACAGGAACCTTACTTC
CDR3 protein: CASSLVAGQEPYF

V gene: TRBV30
clone size: NA
D gene: NA
J gene: TRBJ1-1
CDR3 DNA: TGTGCCTGGGCTACAGGGCGACGGACTGAAGCTTTCTTT
CDR3 protein: CAWATGRRTEAFF

V gene: TRBV27
clone size: NA
D gene: TRBD2
J gene: TRBJ2-7
CDR3 DNA: TGCGCCAGCAGTTTCCGCGGACTAGCGGGAGATAAATACGAGCAGTACTTC
CDR3 protein: CASSFRGLAGDKYEQYF

V gene: TRBV6-5
clone size: NA
D gene: NA
J gene: TRBJ2-2
CDR3 DNA: TGTGCCAGCAGTTCCCTAGCGATGAGGACCGGGGAGCTGTTTTTT
CDR3 protein: CASSSLAMRTGELFF

V gene: TRBV6-1
clone size: NA
D gene: NA
J gene: TRBJ2-7
CDR3 DNA: TGTGCCAGCAGTGATGCTTTCGGGTCGATCTTCGAGCAGTACTTC
CDR3 protein: CASSDAFGSIFEQYF

V gene: TRBV6-4
clone size: many
D gene: TRBD1
J gene: TRBJ1-1
CDR3 DNA: TGTGCCAGCAGTGAAGCAGGGGGCGAGTATACTGAAGCTTTCTTT
CDR3 protein: CASSEAGGEYTEAFF

V gene: TRBV30
clone size: NA
D gene: NA
J gene: TRBJ2-7
CDR3 DNA: TGTGCCTGGAGTCGTACGGGATACGAGCAGTACTTC
CDR3 protein: CAWSRTGYEQYF

V gene: TRBV27
clone size: few
D gene: NA
J gene: TRBJ2-5
CDR3 DNA: TGTGCCAGCAGTGGCCCGAAGACGGGTGGAGAGACCCAGTACTTC
CDR3 protein: CASSGPKTGGETQYF

V gene: TRBV4-1
clone size: once
D gene: NA
J gene: TRBJ1-4
CDR3 DNA: TGCGCCAGCAGCCAAGGTCACAGCCCGCTCAATGAAAAACTGTTTTTT
CDR3 protein: CASSQGHSPLNEKLFF

V gene: TRBV4-3
clone size: NA
D gene: NA
J gene: TRBJ1-3
CDR3 DNA: TGCGCCAGCAGCCAAGATTTGGGGGGGACGGGTGGAAACACCATATATTTT
CDR3 protein: CASSQDLGGTGGNTIYF

V gene: TRBV18
clone size: NA
D gene: NA
J gene: TRBJ2-4
CDR3 DNA: TGTGCCAGCTCAGCAATGTGGATCGGGGAAAACATTCAGTACTTC
CDR3 protein: CASSAMWIGENIQYF

V gene: TRBV30
clone size: NA
D gene: NA
J gene: TRBJ2-5
CDR3 DNA: TGTGCCTGGACCTTATCCGGGACTCTCCAAGAGACCCAGTACTTC
CDR3 protein: CAWTLSGTLQETQYF

V gene: TRBV19
clone size: NA
D gene: TRBD1
J gene: TRBJ1-5
CDR3 DNA: TGTGCCAGTAGGACAGGGGGCAACAATCAGCCCCAGCATTTT
CDR3 protein: CASRTGGNNQPQHF

V gene: TRBV7-2
clone size: NA
D gene: NA
J gene: TRBJ2-2
CDR3 DNA: TGTGCCAGCAGCTTAGATGTGTGGGAGTTGGACACCGGGGAGCTGTTTTTT
CDR3 protein: CASSLDVWELDTGELFF

V gene: TRBV5-6
clone size: NA
D gene: NA
J gene: TRBJ2-7
CDR3 DNA: TGTGCCAGCAGCTTCCGCGGAGCGGCCGACTACGAGCAGTACTTC
CDR3 protein: CASSFRGAADYEQYF

V gene: TRBV4-2
clone size: once
D gene: NA
J gene: TRBJ1-2
CDR3 DNA: TGTGCCAGCAGCCTCATGGGAACAGGGAATGGCTACACCTTC
CDR3 protein: CASSLMGTGNGYTF

V gene: TRBV10-3
clone size: NA
D gene: TRBD1
J gene: TRBJ1-2
CDR3 DNA: TGTGCCATCAGCGGGGACCTAACAGGGGAATCCTATGGCTACACCTTC
CDR3 protein: CAISGDLTGESYGYTF

V gene: TRBV7-9
clone size: once
D gene: TRBD2
J gene: TRBJ2-1
CDR3 DNA: TGTGCCAGCAGCTTCAGGGACTACGACAATGAGCAGTTCTTC
CDR3 protein: CASSFRDYDNEQFF

V gene: TRBV12-5
clone size: NA
D gene: NA
J gene: TRBJ2-2
CDR3 DNA: TGTGCTAGTGGTTTGGCCGCCGGGGTCTGGGACACCGGGGAGCTGTTTTTT
CDR3 protein: CASGLAAGVWDTGELFF

V gene: TRBV11-3
clone size: NA
D gene: NA
J gene: TRBJ2-1
CDR3 DNA: TGTGCCAGCAGCTTAGTAGCTTACAGGAATGAGCAGTTCTTC
CDR3 protein: CASSLVAYRNEQFF